The 17 T cell receptor beta chains in this list originate from one sample, sequenced in a study of T cell responses to AZD1222 COVID-19 vaccine. Profiled with immunoSEQ multiplex PCR; TCRdb holds only in-frame clones, not every one. This sample has more than 80,000 clones; approximately 91% occur once, and the top ten carry over 20%. The source material was peripheral blood, sampled on day 0 of AZD1222 vaccination. The receptors shown here come from an adult in good health.

V gene TRBV5-1 combines with J gene TRBJ1-2; D remains unclear. The CDR3 has 14 amino acids. V lost 0 bases to trimming and J lost 8 bases, with 14 bases between them. Germline CDR1 reads SGHRS; CDR2 reads YFSETQ. The CDR3 nucleotides are TGCGCCAGCAGCTTGGGGCGGGGAAGTAGGGGCTACACCTTC. Translating gives CASSLGRGSRGYTF.

This clone has a single count. The CDR3: CASSRTSTSYEQYF. The CDR3 bases are TGTGCCAGTAGTAGGACTTCTACCTCCTACGAGCAGTACTTC. This rearrangement joins TRBV19 to TRBJ2-7, with a tentative D call TRBD2 (5 bases). Trimming removed 4 bases at V and 0 bases at J, with 10 bases between. The CDR3 loop spans 14 amino acids. CDR1 and CDR2 from the germline V gene are LNHDA and SQIVND (reference sequence).

The rearrangement uses TRBV19 and TRBJ1-2; 9 nucleotides agree with TRBD1. Unmatched junction bases numbered 7, after V lost 4 bases and J lost 1 base. Germline CDR1 LNHDA, CDR2 SQIVND (reference sequence). The CDR3 runs 16 residues. This chain's CDR3 is CASSTAGTGRNYGYTF. In nucleotides, the CDR3 is TGTGCCAGTAGTACCGCGGGGACAGGGCGTAACTATGGCTACACCTTC.

The chain recombines TRBV3-1 (or the pseudogene TRBV3-2) with TRBJ2-7; TRBD2 agrees at 12 bases. In germline, CDR1 is LGHDT, CDR2 YNNKEL (reference sequence). CDR3 length: 15 residues. The V gene end was trimmed by 1 base and the J gene end by 2 bases; junction bases not matched to a gene: 0. For the CDR3, the DNA is TGTGCCAGCAGCCAAGGACTAGCGGGGGCCTACGAGCAGTACTTC. Translating it yields CASSQGLAGAYEQYF.

The chain employs TRBV6-5 and TRBJ2-2, with D uncertain. The V and J ends lost 6 bases and 6 bases respectively, with 8 bases between them. The length of the CDR3 is 12 residues. CDR1 and CDR2 (germline): MNHEY, SVGAGI. CDR3 DNA: TGTGCCAGCAGGTTGCCCGCCGGGGAGCTGTTTTTT. It yields the protein CASRLPAGELFF.

The V gene is TRBV7-2, the J gene TRBJ1-1; perhaps TRBD1 as D (6 bases). CDR1 and CDR2 (germline): SGHTA, FQGNSA. The CDR3 has 14 residues. Trimming removed 5 bases at V and 4 bases at J, with 14 bases between. The CDR3 sequence is CASSPQQGGTEAFF. As DNA, the CDR3 is TGTGCCAGCAGCCCCCAACAGGGCGGCACTGAAGCTTTCTTT.

This clone appeared once. The chain uses TRBV28 and TRBJ1-5, with a weak D call TRBD1 (6 bases). Germline values: CDR1 MDHEN, CDR2 SYDVKM. The CDR3 is 18 amino acids. Trimming left V 3 bases short and J 2 bases short, with 20 bases between. CDR3 amino acids: CASSLQSTGPWGNQPQHF. The CDR3 DNA reads as TGTGCCAGCAGTTTGCAATCGACAGGCCCTTGGGGCAATCAGCCCCAGCATTTT.

The chain links TRBV7-9 to TRBJ2-3; D call uncertain. The V gene lost 0 bases and the J gene lost 6 bases, with 10 bases spanning the gap. The CDR3 has 14 residues. Germline V gene lookup returns CDR1 SEHNR and CDR2 FQNEAQ (reference sequence). CDR3 loop: CASSLAVKGDTQYF. The CDR3 bases are TGTGCCAGCAGCTTAGCGGTCAAAGGGGATACGCAGTATTTT.

This clone was observed a handful of times. This sample also contains other DNA sequences that code for the same CDR3. The genes are TRBV3-1 (or the pseudogene TRBV3-2) and TRBJ1-1, with D uncertain. Trimming took off 3 bases at V and 4 bases at J, with 6 bases between the two ends. The V gene's germline CDR1 is LGHDT and CDR2 YNNKEL (reference sequence). This CDR3 comprises 12 residues. The DNA for the CDR3 is TGTGCCAGCAGCCAGAGGCCCACTGAAGCTTTCTTT. As protein: CASSQRPTEAFF.

The V call is TRBV11-2, the J call TRBJ2-2; D gene unclear. Per germline, CDR1 SGHAT and CDR2 FQNNGV. Between the trimmed V and J ends, which lost 6 bases and 0 bases, there was a span of 17 bases. The CDR3 consists of 17 residues. The CDR3 loop reads CASSTGGSLSNTGELFF. The CDR3 DNA follows: TGTGCCAGCAGTACGGGCGGTTCACTCTCGAACACCGGGGAGCTGTTTTTT.

V usage is TRBV7-2 and J usage is TRBJ1-2; maybe TRBD1 (5 bases). The germline V gene has CDR1 SGHTA and CDR2 FQGNSA. The CDR3 runs 16 residues. Trimming cost V 5 bases and J 0 bases, with 16 bases left between them. DNA of the CDR3: TGTGCCAGCAGCCCCGGGGAGGGGAGAGCTAACTATGGCTACACCTTC. Amino acid sequence: CASSPGEGRANYGYTF.

The rearrangement uses TRBV7-2 and TRBJ1-1; possibly TRBD1 for D (5 bases). The CDR3 has 14 residues. V lost 2 bases to trimming and J lost 1 base, with 8 bases between them. CDR1 and CDR2 from the germline V gene are SGHTA and FQGNSA. CDR3 nucleotide sequence: TGTGCCAGCAGCTTAAATCAGGGGAACACTGAAGCTTTCTTT. Its translation is CASSLNQGNTEAFF.

V and J are TRBV6-6 and TRBJ1-5; D possibly corresponds to TRBD1 (5 bases). Deletions cut 8 bases from V and 2 bases from J, with 13 bases between. Germline V lookup: CDR1 MNHNY, CDR2 SVGAGI (reference sequence). The CDR3 runs 14 residues. The CDR3 sequence: CASAERGGNQPQHF. The CDR3, as DNA: TGTGCCAGCGCCGAGCGGGGGGGCAATCAGCCCCAGCATTTT.

This clone was detected only once. V gene TRBV7-2 combines with J gene TRBJ2-5; no firm D call. The CDR3 is made up of 15 amino acids. V lost 5 bases and J lost 0, with 13 bases in between. Germline values: CDR1 SGHTA, CDR2 FQGNSA. CDR3: CASSDVGRNQETQYF. For the CDR3, the DNA is TGTGCCAGCAGCGACGTGGGCCGAAACCAAGAGACCCAGTACTTC.

V gene TRBV28 combines with J gene TRBJ2-5, with D hard to call. V dropped 3 bases and J dropped 3 bases, with 8 bases sitting between them. This CDR3 comprises 13 residues. The V gene's germline CDR1 is MDHEN and CDR2 SYDVKM. CDR3 DNA sequence: TGTGCCAGCAGTTTTTCGGTGGAAGAGACCCAGTACTTC. Protein product: CASSFSVEETQYF.

The chain has TRBV29-1 and TRBJ1-2, with TRBD1 identical over 9 bases. Losses at the gene ends were 7 bases for V and 9 bases for J; bases not matched to a gene: 9. The germline V gene has CDR1 SQVTM and CDR2 ANQGSEA. The CDR3 spans 12 residues. CDR3 DNA sequence: TGCAGCGCCACTCCGGGACAGGGTCGCTACACCTTC. Its translation: CSATPGQGRYTF.

The chain has TRBV25-1 and TRBJ1-2; 11 nucleotides line up with TRBD1. V shed 2 bases, J shed 7 bases, and the junction held 6 bases outside the gene matches. CDR1 and CDR2 from the germline V gene are MGHDK and SYGVNS. The CDR3 extends over 15 amino acids. As DNA, the CDR3 is TGTGCCAGCAGTGAACAAGGACAGGGGGCAGGTGGCTACACCTTC. This encodes CASSEQGQGAGGYTF.